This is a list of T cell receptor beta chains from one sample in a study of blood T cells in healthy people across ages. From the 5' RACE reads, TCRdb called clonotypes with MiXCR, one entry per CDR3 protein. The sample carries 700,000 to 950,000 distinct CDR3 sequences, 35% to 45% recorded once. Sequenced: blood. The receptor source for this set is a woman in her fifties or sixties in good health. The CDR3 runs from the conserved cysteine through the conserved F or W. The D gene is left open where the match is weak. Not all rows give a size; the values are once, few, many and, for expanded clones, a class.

CDR3 protein: CTSSASAGPTYEQYF
CDR3 DNA: TGTACCAGCAGCGCCTCAGCAGGGCCGACCTACGAGCAGTACTTC
V gene: TRBV11-2
D gene: .
J gene: TRBJ2-7
clone size: once

CDR3 protein: CATSRDGQQARNEQFF
CDR3 DNA: TGTGCCACCAGCAGAGATGGGCAGCAGGCCCGCAATGAGCAGTTCTTC
V gene: TRBV15
D gene: .
J gene: TRBJ2-1
clone size: .

CDR3 protein: CASSYSVRSSSYEQYF
CDR3 DNA: TGTGCCAGCAGTTACTCGGTCCGTTCCAGCTCCTACGAGCAGTACTTC
V gene: TRBV6-5
D gene: .
J gene: TRBJ2-7
clone size: .

CDR3 protein: CSVGTGVSSYEQYF
CDR3 DNA: TGCAGCGTGGGGACAGGGGTTAGCTCCTACGAGCAGTACTTC
V gene: TRBV29-1
D gene: TRBD1
J gene: TRBJ2-7
clone size: many

CDR3 protein: CARETAGLAGNEQFF
CDR3 DNA: TGTGCCAGAGAAACCGCGGGACTAGCGGGTAATGAGCAGTTCTTC
V gene: TRBV6-2/TRBV6-3
D gene: TRBD2
J gene: TRBJ2-1
clone size: many

CDR3 protein: CASSQGSPGNTEAFF
CDR3 DNA: TGCGCCAGCAGCCAAGGTAGCCCAGGGAACACTGAAGCTTTCTTT
V gene: TRBV5-1
D gene: .
J gene: TRBJ1-1
clone size: .

CDR3 protein: CASSQEKLAELYEQYF
CDR3 DNA: TGCGCCAGCAGCCAAGAGAAACTAGCGGAATTATACGAGCAGTACTTC
V gene: TRBV4-1
D gene: TRBD2
J gene: TRBJ2-7
clone size: .

CDR3 protein: CSADRGAYNEQFF
CDR3 DNA: TGCAGTGCTGACAGGGGGGCCTACAATGAGCAGTTCTTC
V gene: TRBV20-1
D gene: TRBD1
J gene: TRBJ2-1
clone size: .

CDR3 protein: CASSQDLTFYTEAFF
CDR3 DNA: TGTGCCAGCAGCCAAGACCTGACATTTTACACTGAAGCTTTCTTT
V gene: TRBV3-1
D gene: .
J gene: TRBJ1-1
clone size: .

CDR3 protein: CASSLVQGLETQYF
CDR3 DNA: TGTGCCAGCAGCTTGGTACAGGGTTTGGAGACCCAGTACTTC
V gene: TRBV7-2
D gene: .
J gene: TRBJ2-5
clone size: many

CDR3 protein: CSAREGGNTGELFF
CDR3 DNA: TGCAGTGCTAGAGAAGGCGGGAACACCGGGGAGCTGTTTTTT
V gene: TRBV20-1
D gene: .
J gene: TRBJ2-2
clone size: few

CDR3 protein: CASSRLATDTQYF
CDR3 DNA: TGTGCCAGCTCACGGCTAGCGACCGATACGCAGTATTTT
V gene: TRBV18
D gene: .
J gene: TRBJ2-3
clone size: .

CDR3 protein: CASSTSGTGNNEQFF
CDR3 DNA: TGCGCCAGCAGCACCTCCGGGACAGGTAACAATGAGCAGTTCTTC
V gene: TRBV5-1
D gene: TRBD1
J gene: TRBJ2-1
clone size: many

CDR3 protein: CASSIAQQGIRNQPQHF
CDR3 DNA: TGTGCCAGTAGTATAGCCCAACAGGGGATACGCAATCAGCCCCAGCATTTT
V gene: TRBV19
D gene: TRBD1
J gene: TRBJ1-5
clone size: few

CDR3 protein: CSAREPGFGPENLRDTQYF
CDR3 DNA: TGCAGTGCTAGAGAGCCCGGTTTTGGGCCCGAGAACCTCCGGGATACGCAGTATTTT
V gene: TRBV20-1
D gene: .
J gene: TRBJ2-3
clone size: few

CDR3 protein: CASSQFSGGTPGGTQYF
CDR3 DNA: TGTGCCAGCAGCCAGTTCTCCGGGGGGACCCCCGGAGGGACGCAGTATTTT
V gene: TRBV3-1
D gene: TRBD2
J gene: TRBJ2-3
clone size: .

CDR3 protein: CAGSEALGGQETQYF
CDR3 DNA: TGTGCCGGCAGTGAAGCGCTAGGGGGACAAGAGACCCAGTACTTC
V gene: TRBV6-1
D gene: .
J gene: TRBJ2-5
clone size: .

CDR3 protein: CASSESRGQETQYF
CDR3 DNA: TGTGCCAGCAGTGAATCCAGGGGGCAAGAGACCCAGTACTTC
V gene: TRBV25-1
D gene: TRBD1
J gene: TRBJ2-5
clone size: many

CDR3 protein: CASSGTATNTEAFF
CDR3 DNA: TGTGCCAGCAGCGGGACGGCCACGAACACTGAAGCTTTCTTT
V gene: TRBV7-2
D gene: .
J gene: TRBJ1-1
clone size: .

CDR3 protein: CASETSGRGVYNEQFF
CDR3 DNA: TGTGCCAGCGAAACTAGCGGGAGGGGAGTCTACAATGAGCAGTTCTTC
V gene: TRBV6-2/TRBV6-3
D gene: TRBD2
J gene: TRBJ2-1
clone size: .

CDR3 protein: CASSRGDTDTQYF
CDR3 DNA: TGTGCCAGCAGTCGCGGGGACACAGATACGCAGTATTTT
V gene: TRBV28
D gene: .
J gene: TRBJ2-3
clone size: .

CDR3 protein: CASSYVQAPTNSPLHF
CDR3 DNA: TGTGCCAGCAGTTACGTTCAGGCGCCTACTAATTCACCCCTCCACTTT
V gene: TRBV6-2/TRBV6-3
D gene: .
J gene: TRBJ1-6
clone size: few

CDR3 protein: CASSPGLAGHSTDTQYF
CDR3 DNA: TGCGCCAGCAGCCCGGGACTAGCGGGACATAGCACAGATACGCAGTATTTT
V gene: TRBV5-1
D gene: TRBD2
J gene: TRBJ2-3
clone size: .

CDR3 protein: CSVELAGRLSNEQFF
CDR3 DNA: TGCAGCGTCGAACTAGCGGGAAGGCTCAGCAATGAGCAGTTCTTC
V gene: TRBV29-1
D gene: TRBD2
J gene: TRBJ2-1
clone size: once

CDR3 protein: CASVSPGQGGYEQYF
CDR3 DNA: TGTGCCAGCGTTTCACCGGGTCAGGGGGGCTACGAGCAGTACTTC
V gene: TRBV28
D gene: .
J gene: TRBJ2-7
clone size: .

CDR3 protein: CASSYLGGPTDTQYF
CDR3 DNA: TGTGCCAGCAGTTACTTGGGAGGGCCCACAGATACGCAGTATTTT
V gene: TRBV6-2/TRBV6-3
D gene: TRBD2
J gene: TRBJ2-3
clone size: .

CDR3 protein: CAISAPGTGDQETQFF
CDR3 DNA: TGTGCCATCAGTGCCCCCGGGACAGGGGACCAAGAGACCCAGTTCTTC
V gene: TRBV10-3
D gene: TRBD1
J gene: TRBJ2-1
clone size: .

CDR3 protein: CASSFQTGLRSNEQFF
CDR3 DNA: TGTGCCAGCAGTTTTCAGACCGGACTCCGTAGCAATGAGCAGTTCTTC
V gene: TRBV2
D gene: .
J gene: TRBJ2-1
clone size: few

CDR3 protein: CASSSPDSGETQYF
CDR3 DNA: TGTGCCAGCAGTTCTCCGGACAGTGGGGAGACCCAGTACTTC
V gene: TRBV27
D gene: .
J gene: TRBJ2-5
clone size: .

CDR3 protein: CASSVGAGRDKQYF
CDR3 DNA: TGTGCCAGCAGCGTAGGAGCAGGTCGCGACAAGCAGTACTTC
V gene: TRBV9
D gene: .
J gene: TRBJ2-7
clone size: .

CDR3 protein: CSARPDGTSGRAFSYEQYF
CDR3 DNA: TGCAGTGCTAGACCCGACGGGACTAGCGGGAGGGCCTTTTCCTACGAGCAGTACTTC
V gene: TRBV20-1
D gene: TRBD2
J gene: TRBJ2-7
clone size: .

CDR3 protein: CASSEAGVKNIQYF
CDR3 DNA: TGTGCCAGCAGTGAAGCGGGGGTCAAAAACATTCAGTACTTC
V gene: TRBV2
D gene: .
J gene: TRBJ2-4
clone size: .

CDR3 protein: CSARGLAGDSYEQYF
CDR3 DNA: TGCAGTGCTAGGGGACTAGCGGGGGACAGCTACGAGCAGTACTTC
V gene: TRBV20-1
D gene: TRBD2
J gene: TRBJ2-7
clone size: .

CDR3 protein: CASSFRTSGGYEQYF
CDR3 DNA: TGTGCCAGCAGTTTCCGGACTAGCGGGGGATACGAGCAGTACTTC
V gene: TRBV12-3/TRBV12-4
D gene: TRBD2
J gene: TRBJ2-7
clone size: .